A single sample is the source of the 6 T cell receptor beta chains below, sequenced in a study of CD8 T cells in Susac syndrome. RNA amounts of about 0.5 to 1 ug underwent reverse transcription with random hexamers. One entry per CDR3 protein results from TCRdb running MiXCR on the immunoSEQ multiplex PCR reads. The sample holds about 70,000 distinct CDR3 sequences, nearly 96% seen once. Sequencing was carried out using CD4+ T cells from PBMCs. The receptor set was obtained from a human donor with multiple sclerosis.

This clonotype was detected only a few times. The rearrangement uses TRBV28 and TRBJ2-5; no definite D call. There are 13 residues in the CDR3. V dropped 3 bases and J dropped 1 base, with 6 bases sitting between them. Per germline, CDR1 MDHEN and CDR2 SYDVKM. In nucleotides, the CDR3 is TGTGCCAGCAGTTTGGATACCCAAGAGACCCAGTACTTC. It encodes CASSLDTQETQYF. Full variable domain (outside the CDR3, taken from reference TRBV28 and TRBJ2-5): DVKVTQSSRYLVKRTGEKVFLECVQDMDHENMFWYRQDPGLGLRLIYFSYDVKMKEKGDIPEGYSVSREKKERFSLILESASTNQTSMYLCASSLDTQETQYFGPGTRLLVL.

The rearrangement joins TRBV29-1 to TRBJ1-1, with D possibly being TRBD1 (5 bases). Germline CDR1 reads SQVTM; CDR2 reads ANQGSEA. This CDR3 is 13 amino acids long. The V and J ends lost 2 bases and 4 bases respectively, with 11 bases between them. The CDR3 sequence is CSVEQGGITEAFF. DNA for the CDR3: TGCAGCGTTGAACAGGGAGGGATCACTGAAGCTTTCTTT.

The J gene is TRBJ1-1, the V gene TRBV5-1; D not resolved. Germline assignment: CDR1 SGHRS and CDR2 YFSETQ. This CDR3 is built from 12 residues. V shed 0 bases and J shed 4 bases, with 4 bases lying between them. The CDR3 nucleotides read TGCGCCAGCAGCTTGGAGAGCACTGAAGCTTTCTTT. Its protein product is CASSLESTEAFF.

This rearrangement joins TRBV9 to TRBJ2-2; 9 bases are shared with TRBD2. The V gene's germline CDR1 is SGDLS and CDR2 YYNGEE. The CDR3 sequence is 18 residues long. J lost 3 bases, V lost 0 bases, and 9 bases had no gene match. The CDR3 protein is CASSVESSGGMDTGELFF. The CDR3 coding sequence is TGTGCCAGCAGCGTAGAGAGTAGCGGGGGTATGGACACCGGGGAGCTGTTTTTT.

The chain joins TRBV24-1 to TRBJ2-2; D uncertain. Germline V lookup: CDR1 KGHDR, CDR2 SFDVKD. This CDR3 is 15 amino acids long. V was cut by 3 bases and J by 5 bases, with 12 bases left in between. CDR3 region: CATSDPRSKTGELFF. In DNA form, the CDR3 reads TGTGCCACCAGTGATCCCCGCTCCAAGACCGGGGAGCTGTTTTTT.

The chain's CDR3 is CASSEWGLSNQPQHF. The CDR3 coding sequence is TGTGCCAGCAGTGAATGGGGGCTTAGCAATCAGCCCCAGCATTTT. The chain employs TRBV6-1 and TRBJ1-5; maybe TRBD1 (6 bases). V lost 2 bases, J lost 0 bases, and 8 bases lay in between. CDR1 and CDR2 from the germline V gene are MNHNS and SASEGT. The CDR3 is made up of 15 amino acids.